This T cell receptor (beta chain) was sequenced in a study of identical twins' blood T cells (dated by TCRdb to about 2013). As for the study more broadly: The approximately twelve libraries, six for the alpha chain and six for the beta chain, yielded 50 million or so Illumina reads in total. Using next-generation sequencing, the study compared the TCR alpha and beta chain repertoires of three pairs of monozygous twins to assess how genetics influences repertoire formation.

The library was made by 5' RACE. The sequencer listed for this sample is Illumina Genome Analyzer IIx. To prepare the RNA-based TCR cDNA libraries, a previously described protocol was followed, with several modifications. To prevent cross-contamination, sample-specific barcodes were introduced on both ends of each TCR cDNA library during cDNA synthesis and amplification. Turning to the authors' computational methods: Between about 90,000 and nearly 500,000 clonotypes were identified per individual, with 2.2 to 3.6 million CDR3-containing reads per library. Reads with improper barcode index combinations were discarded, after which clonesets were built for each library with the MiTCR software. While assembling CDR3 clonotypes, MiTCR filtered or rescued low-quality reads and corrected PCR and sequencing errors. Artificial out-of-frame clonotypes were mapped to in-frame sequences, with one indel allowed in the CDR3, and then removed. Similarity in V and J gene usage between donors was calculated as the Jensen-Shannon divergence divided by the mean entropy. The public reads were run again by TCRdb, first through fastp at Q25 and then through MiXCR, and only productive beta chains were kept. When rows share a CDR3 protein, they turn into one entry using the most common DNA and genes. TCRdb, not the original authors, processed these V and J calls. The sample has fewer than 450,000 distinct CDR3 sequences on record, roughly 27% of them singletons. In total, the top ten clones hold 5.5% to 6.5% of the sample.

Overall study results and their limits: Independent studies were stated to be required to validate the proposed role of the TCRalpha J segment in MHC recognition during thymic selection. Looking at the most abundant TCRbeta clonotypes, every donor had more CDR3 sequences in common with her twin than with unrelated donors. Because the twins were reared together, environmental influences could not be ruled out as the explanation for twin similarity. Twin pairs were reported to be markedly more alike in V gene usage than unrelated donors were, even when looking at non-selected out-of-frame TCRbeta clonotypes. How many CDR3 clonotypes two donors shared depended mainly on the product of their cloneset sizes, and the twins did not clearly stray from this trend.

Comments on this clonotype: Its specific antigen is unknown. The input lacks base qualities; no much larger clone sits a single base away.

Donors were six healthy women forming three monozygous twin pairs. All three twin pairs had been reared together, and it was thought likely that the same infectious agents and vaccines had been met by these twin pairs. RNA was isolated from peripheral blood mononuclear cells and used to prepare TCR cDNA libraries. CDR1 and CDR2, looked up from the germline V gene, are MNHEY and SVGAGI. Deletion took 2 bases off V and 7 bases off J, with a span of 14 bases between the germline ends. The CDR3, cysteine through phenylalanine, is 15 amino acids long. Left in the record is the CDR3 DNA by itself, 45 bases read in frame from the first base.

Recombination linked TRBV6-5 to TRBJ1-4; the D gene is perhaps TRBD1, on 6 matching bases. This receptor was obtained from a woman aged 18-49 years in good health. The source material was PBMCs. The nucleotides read TGTGCCAGCAGTTACGTGTGGGGGGCGGGTGAAAAACTGTTTTTT. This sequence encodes CASSYVWGAGEKLFF.